This T cell receptor (beta chain) was observed in a study of response to subunit inactivated influenza vaccine. The study's findings and limits: Authors suggested each seasonal flu vaccination may recruit only limited numbers of new T cells.

TCRdb independently ran MiXCR on the RT-PCR reads; one entry per CDR3 protein. The sample carries about 300,000 distinct CDR3 sequences, 20% to 25% recorded once. Concerning this clonotype itself: Its antigen is still unknown.

CDR3 size: 15 residues. The V gene's germline CDR1 is LGHNA and CDR2 YSLEER. V gave up 1 base and J gave up 3 bases, with 12 bases separating them. Sequenced here: PBMCs from blood, sampled less than 22 months after vaccination. The TCR sequence derives from a man aged 45-69 years who received an inactivated influenza vaccine. The chain employs TRBV4-3 and TRBJ1-1; the D is unclear. CDR3 sequence: CASSQGSRVDTEAFF. CDR3 bases: TGCGCCAGCAGCCAAGGATCACGGGTTGACACTGAAGCTTTCTTT.